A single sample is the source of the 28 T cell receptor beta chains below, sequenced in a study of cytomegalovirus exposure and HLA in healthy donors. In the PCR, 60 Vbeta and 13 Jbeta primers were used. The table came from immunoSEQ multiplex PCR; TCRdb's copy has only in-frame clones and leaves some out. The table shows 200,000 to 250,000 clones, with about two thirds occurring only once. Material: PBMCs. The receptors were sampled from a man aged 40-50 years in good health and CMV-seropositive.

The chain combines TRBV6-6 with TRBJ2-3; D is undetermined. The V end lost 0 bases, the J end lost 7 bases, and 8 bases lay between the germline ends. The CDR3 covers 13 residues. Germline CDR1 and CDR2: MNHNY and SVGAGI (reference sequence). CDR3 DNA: TGTGCCAGCAGTTACTCAAAAGAGAATACGCAGTATTTT. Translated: CASSYSKENTQYF.

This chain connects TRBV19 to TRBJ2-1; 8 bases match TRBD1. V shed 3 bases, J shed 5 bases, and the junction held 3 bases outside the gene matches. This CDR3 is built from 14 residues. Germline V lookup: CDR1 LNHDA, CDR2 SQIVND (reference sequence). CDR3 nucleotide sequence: TGTGCCAGTAGTATGGGACAGGACCACAATGAGCAGTTCTTC. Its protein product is CASSMGQDHNEQFF.

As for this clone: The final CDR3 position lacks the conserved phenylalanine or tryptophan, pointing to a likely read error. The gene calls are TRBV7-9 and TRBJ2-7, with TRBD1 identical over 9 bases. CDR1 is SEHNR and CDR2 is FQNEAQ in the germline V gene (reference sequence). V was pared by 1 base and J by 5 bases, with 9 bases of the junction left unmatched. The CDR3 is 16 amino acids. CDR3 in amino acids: CASSLGGGGQGHEQYL. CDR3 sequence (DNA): TGTGCCAGCAGCTTAGGTGGGGGGGGACAGGGCCACGAGCAGTACCTC.

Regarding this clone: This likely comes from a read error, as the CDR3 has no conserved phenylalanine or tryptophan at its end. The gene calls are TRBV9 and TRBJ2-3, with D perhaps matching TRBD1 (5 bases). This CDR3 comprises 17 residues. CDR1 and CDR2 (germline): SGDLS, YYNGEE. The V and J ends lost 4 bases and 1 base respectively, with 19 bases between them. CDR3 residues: CASSFTGGGSGTDTQYL. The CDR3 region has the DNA TGTGCCAGCAGCTTCACAGGCGGTGGGTCGGGCACAGATACGCAGTATCTT.

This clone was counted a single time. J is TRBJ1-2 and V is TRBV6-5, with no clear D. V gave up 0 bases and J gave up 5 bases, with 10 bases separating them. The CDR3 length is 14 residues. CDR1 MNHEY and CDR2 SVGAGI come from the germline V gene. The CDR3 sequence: CASSYSTMGYGYTF. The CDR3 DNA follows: TGTGCCAGCAGTTACTCGACTATGGGTTATGGCTACACCTTC.

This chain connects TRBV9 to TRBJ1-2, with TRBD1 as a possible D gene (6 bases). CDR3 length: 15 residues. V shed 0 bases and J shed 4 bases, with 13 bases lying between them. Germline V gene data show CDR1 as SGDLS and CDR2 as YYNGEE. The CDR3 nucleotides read TGTGCCAGCAGCGTAGACCAGGGGTTCCTCTATGGCTACACCTTC. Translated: CASSVDQGFLYGYTF.

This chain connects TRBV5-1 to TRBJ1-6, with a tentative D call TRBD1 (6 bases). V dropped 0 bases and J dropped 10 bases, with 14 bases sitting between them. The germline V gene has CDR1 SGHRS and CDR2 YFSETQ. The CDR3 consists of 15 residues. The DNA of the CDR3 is TGCGCCAGCAGCTTGGTGGGGGACAACAGATCACCCCTCCACTTT. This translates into CASSLVGDNRSPLHF.

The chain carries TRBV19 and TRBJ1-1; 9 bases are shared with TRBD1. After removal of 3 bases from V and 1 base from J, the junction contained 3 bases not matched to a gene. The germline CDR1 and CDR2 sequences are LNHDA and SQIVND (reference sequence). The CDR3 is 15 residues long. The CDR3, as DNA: TGTGCCAGTAGTATTGGGACAGGGACGAACACTGAAGCTTTCTTT. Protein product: CASSIGTGTNTEAFF.

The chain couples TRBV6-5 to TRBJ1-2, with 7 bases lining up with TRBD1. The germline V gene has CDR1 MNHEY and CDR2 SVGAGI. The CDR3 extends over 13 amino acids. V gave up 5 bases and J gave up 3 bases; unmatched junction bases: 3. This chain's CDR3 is CASSAGTDYGYTF. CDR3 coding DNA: TGTGCCAGCAGTGCAGGGACAGACTATGGCTACACCTTC.

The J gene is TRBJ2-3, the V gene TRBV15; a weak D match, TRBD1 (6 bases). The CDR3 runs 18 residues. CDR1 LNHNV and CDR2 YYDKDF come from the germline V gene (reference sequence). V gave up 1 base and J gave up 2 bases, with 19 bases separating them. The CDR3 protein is CATSRGGHSRGLTDTQYF. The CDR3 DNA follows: TGTGCCACCAGCAGAGGGGGACACAGCAGAGGACTCACAGATACGCAGTATTTT.

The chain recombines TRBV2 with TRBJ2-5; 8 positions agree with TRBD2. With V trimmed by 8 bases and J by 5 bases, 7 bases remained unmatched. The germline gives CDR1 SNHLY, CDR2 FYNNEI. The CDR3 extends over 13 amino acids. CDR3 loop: CASRGGQGETQYF. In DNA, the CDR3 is TGTGCCAGCCGGGGGGGCCAGGGGGAGACCCAGTACTTC.

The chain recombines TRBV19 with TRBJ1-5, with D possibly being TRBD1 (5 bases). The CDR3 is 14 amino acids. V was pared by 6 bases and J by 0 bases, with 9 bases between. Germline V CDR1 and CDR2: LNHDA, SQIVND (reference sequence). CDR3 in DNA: TGTGCCAGTAGCCCTAGGGGTAGCAATCAGCCCCAGCATTTT. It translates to CASSPRGSNQPQHF.

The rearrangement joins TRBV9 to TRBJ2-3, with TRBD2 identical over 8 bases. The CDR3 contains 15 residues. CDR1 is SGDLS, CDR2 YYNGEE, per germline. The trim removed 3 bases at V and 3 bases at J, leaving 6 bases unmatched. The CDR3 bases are TGTGCCAGCAGCGAAACGGGGGGGAGAACAGATACGCAGTATTTT. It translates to CASSETGGRTDTQYF.

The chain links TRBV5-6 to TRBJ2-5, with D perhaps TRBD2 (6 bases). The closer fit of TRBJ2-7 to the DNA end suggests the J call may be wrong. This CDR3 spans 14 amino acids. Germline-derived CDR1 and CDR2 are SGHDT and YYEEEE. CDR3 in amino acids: CASSRVRTTYEQYF. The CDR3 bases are TGTGCCAGCAGCCGCGTTCGGACTACCTACGAGCAGTACTTC.

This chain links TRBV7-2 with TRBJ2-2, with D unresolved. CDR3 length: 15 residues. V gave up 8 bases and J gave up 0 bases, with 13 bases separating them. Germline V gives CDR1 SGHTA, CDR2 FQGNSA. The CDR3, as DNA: TGTGCCAGCCGAGCTGGCGGAACGAACACCGGGGAGCTGTTTTTT. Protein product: CASRAGGTNTGELFF.

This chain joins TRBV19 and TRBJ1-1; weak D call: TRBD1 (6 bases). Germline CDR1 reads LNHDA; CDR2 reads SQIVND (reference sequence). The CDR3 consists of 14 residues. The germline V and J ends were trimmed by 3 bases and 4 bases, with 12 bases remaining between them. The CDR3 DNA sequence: TGTGCCAGTAGTATGAACAGGGCTGGCACTGAAGCTTTCTTT. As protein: CASSMNRAGTEAFF.

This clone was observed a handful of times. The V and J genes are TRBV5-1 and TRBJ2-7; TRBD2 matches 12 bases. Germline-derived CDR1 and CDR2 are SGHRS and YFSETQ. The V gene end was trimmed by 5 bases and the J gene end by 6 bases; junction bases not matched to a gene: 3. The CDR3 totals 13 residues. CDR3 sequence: CASSLAGGLEQYF. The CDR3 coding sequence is TGCGCCAGCAGTCTAGCGGGGGGGCTCGAGCAGTACTTC.

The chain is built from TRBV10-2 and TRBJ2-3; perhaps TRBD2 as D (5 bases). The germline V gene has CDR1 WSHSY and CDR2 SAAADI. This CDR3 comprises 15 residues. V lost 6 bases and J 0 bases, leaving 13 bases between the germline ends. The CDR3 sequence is CASRGLLGSTDTQYF. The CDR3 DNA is TGCGCCAGCAGGGGCCTACTAGGGAGCACAGATACGCAGTATTTT.

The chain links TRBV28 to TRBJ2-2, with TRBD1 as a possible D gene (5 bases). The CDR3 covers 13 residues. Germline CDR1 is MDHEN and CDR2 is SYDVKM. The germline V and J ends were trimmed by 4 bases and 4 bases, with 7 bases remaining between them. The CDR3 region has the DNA TGTGCCAGCAGTTCCCAGGGCACCGGGGAGCTGTTTTTT. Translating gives CASSSQGTGELFF.

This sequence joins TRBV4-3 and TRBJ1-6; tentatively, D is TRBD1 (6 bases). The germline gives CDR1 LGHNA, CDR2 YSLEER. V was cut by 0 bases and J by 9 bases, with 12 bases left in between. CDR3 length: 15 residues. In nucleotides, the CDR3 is TGCGCCAGCAGCCAAGATGAAGGGGGTCGTTCACCCCTCCACTTT. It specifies CASSQDEGGRSPLHF.

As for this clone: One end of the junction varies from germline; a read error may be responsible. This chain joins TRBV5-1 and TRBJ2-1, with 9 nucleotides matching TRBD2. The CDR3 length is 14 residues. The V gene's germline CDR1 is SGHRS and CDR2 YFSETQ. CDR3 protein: CASSLEAGGLVKIF. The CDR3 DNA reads TGCGCCAGCAGCTTGGAGGCGGGGGGGCTGGTAAAAATCTTC.

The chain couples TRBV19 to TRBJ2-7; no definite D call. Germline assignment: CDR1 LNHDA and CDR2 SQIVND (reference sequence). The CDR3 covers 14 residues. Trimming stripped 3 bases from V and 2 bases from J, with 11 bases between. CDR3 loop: CASSIRGPAYEQYF. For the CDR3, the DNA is TGTGCCAGTAGTATCCGTGGCCCAGCCTACGAGCAGTACTTC.

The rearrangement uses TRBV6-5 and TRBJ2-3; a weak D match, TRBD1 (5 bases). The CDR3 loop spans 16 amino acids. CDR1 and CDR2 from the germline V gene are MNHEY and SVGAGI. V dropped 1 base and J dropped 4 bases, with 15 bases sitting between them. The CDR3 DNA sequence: TGTGCCAGCAGTTACTTCCCGGACATGAGCCCAGATACGCAGTATTTT. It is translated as CASSYFPDMSPDTQYF.

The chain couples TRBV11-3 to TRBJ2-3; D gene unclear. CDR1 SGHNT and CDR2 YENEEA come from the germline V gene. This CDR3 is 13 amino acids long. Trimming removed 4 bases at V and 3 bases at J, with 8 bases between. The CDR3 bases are TGTGCCAGCAGCTATAGCCGAACAGATACGCAGTATTTT. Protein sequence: CASSYSRTDTQYF.

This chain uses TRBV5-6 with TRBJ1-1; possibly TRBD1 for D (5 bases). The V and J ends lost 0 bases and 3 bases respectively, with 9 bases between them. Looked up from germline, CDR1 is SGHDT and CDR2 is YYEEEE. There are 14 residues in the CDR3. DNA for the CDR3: TGTGCCAGCAGCTTGGGAAGGGGTCACACTGAAGCTTTCTTT. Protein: CASSLGRGHTEAFF.

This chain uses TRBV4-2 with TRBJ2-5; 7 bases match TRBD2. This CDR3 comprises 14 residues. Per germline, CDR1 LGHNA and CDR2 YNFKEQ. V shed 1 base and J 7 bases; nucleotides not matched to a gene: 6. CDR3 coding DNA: TGTGCCAGCAGCCAAGGCGGCGGGGAGGGGACCCAGTACTTC. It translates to CASSQGGGEGTQYF.

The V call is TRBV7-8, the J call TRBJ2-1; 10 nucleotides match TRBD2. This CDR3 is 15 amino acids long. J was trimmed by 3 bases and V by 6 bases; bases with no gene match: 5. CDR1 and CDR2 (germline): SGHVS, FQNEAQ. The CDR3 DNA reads TGTGCCAGCAGAATAGCGGGGGGCTTCTACAATGAGCAGTTCTTC. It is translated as CASRIAGGFYNEQFF.

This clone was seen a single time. CDR3: CASSLRGAHTDTQYF. CDR3 sequence (DNA): TGTGCCAGCAGCCTTCGGGGGGCCCACACAGATACGCAGTATTTT. This chain joins TRBV7-2 and TRBJ2-3; D is perhaps TRBD2 (7 bases). With 5 bases removed from V and 2 bases from J, the gap between germline ends came to 14 bases. The CDR3 has 15 amino acids. CDR1 is SGHTA and CDR2 is FQGNSA in the germline V gene.